This T cell receptor beta chain was sequenced during a study of T cell repertoires in cytomegalovirus infection. Points from the study as a whole: Dominating the ex vivo response were HLA-C-restricted CMV-specific TCR beta clonotypes.

TCRdb itself ran the reads through MiXCR, one entry per CDR3 protein. This sample carries some 500,000 distinct CDR3 sequences, roughly a third of them seen once, and the ten largest clones take 15% to 20%. This clonotype was detected ten times or more. The antigen is unknown. Germline CDR1 reads SGHTA; CDR2 reads FQGNSA. The V end lost 0 bases, the J end lost 4 bases, and 12 bases lay between the germline ends. This CDR3 comprises 15 residues. Sequencing used cultured PBMCs, obtained from culture after CMV antigen stimulation. J is TRBJ1-2 and V is TRBV7-2; D remains ambiguous. The sequence came from a human donor in good health (CMV status not recorded). Some clones in this sample may be carry-over from other donors' samples. CDR3 sequence: CASSLASREGYGYTF. CDR3 nucleotide sequence: TGTGCCAGCAGCTTAGCATCGAGGGAAGGCTATGGCTACACCTTC.